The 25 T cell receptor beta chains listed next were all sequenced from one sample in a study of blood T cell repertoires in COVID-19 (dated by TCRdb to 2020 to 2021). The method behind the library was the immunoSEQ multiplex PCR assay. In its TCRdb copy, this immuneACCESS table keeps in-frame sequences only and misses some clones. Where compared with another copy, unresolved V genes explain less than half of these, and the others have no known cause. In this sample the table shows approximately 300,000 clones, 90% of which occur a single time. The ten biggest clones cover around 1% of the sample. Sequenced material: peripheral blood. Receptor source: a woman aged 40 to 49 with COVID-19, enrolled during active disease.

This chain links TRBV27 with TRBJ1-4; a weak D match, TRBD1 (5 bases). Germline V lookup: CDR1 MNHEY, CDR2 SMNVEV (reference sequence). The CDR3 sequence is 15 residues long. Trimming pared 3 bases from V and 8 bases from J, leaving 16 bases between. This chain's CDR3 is CASSFVHGAGEKLFF. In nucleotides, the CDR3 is TGTGCCAGCAGTTTTGTGCACGGGGCGGGGGAAAAACTGTTTTTT.

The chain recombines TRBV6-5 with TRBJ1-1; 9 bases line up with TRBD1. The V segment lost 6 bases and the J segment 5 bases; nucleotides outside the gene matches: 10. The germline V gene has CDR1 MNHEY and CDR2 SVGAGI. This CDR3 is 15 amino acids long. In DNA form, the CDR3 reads TGTGCCAGCAGGAAAACAGGGGGCGCGAGTACTGAAGCTTTCTTT. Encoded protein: CASRKTGGASTEAFF.

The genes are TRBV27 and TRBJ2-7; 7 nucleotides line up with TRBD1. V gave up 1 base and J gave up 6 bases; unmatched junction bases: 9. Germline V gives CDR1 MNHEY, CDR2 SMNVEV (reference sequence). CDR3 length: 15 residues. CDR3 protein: CASSLWPGGKGEQYF. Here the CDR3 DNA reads TGTGCCAGCAGTTTATGGCCAGGGGGAAAGGGCGAGCAGTACTTC.

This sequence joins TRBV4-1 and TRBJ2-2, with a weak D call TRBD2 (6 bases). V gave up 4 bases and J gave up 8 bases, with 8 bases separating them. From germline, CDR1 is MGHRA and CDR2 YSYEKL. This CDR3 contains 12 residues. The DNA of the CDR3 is TGCGCCAGCAGCCTGGGGAGGGGGGAGCTGTTTTTT. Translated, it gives CASSLGRGELFF.

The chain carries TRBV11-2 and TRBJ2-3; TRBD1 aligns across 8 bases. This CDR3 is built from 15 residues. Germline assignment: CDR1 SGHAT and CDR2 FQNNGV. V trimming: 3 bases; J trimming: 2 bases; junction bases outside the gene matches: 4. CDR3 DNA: TGTGCCAGCAGCTTCTCAGGGGGCATCACAGATACGCAGTATTTT. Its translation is CASSFSGGITDTQYF.

In nucleotides, the CDR3 is TGCGCCAGCAGCTTAGGGGAACATGGGGCCGAGCAGTACTTC. Encoded protein: CASSLGEHGAEQYF. This rearrangement joins TRBV5-1 to TRBJ2-7; a possible D gene is TRBD1 (5 bases). CDR1 and CDR2 from the germline V gene are SGHRS and YFSETQ. This CDR3 has 14 amino acids. Trimming removed 2 bases from V and 6 bases from J, with 15 bases in between.

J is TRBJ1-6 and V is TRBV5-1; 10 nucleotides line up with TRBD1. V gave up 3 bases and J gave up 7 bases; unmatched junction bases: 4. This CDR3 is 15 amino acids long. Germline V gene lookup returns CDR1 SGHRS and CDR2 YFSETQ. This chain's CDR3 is CASSWGTGENSPLHF. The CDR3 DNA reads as TGCGCCAGCAGCTGGGGGACAGGGGAAAATTCACCCCTCCACTTT. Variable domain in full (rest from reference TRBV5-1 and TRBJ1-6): KAGVTQTPRYLIKTRGQQVTLSCSPISGHRSVSWYQQTPGQGLQFLFEYFSETQRNKGNFPGRFSGRQFSNSRSEMNVSTLELGDSALYLCASSWGTGENSPLHFGNGTRLTVT.

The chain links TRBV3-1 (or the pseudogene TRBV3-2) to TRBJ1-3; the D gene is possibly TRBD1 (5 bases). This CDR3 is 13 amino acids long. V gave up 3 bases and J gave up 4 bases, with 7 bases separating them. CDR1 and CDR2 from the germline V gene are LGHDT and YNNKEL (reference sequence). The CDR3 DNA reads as TGTGCCAGCAGCCACAGGGTGGGAAACACCATATATTTT. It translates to CASSHRVGNTIYF.

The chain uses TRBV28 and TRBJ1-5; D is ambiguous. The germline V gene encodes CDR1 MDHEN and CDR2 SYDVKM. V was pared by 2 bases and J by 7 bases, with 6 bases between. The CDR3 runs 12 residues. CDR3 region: CASSLAGQPQHF. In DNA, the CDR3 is TGTGCCAGCAGTTTAGCGGGGCAGCCCCAGCATTTT.

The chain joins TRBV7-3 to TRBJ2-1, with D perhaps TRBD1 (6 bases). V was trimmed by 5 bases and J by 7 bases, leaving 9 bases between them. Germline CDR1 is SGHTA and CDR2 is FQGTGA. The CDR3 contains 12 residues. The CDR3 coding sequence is TGTGCCAGCAGCCTCGACAGGAATGAGCAGTTCTTC. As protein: CASSLDRNEQFF.

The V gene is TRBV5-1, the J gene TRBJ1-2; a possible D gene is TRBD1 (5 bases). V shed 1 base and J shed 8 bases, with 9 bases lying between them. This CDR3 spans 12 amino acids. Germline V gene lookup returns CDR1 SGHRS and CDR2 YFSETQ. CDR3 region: CASSLSGEGYTF. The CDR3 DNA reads TGCGCCAGCAGCTTGTCGGGGGAAGGCTACACCTTC.

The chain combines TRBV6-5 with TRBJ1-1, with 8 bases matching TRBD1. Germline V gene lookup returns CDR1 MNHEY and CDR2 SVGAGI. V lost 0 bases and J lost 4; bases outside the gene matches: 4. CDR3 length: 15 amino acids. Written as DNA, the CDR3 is TGTGCCAGCAGTTACTCGCAGGGGGCCGGCACTGAAGCTTTCTTT. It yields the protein CASSYSQGAGTEAFF.

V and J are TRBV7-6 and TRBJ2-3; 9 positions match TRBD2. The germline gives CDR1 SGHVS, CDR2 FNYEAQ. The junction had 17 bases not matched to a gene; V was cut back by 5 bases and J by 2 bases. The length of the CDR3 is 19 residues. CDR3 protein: CASSPGGFKRGEDTDTQYF. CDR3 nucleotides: TGTGCCAGCAGCCCCGGCGGATTTAAGCGGGGGGAGGACACAGATACGCAGTATTTT. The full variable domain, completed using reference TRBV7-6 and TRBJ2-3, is GAGVSQSPRYKVTKRGQDVALRCDPISGHVSLYWYRQALGQGPEFLTYFNYEAQQDKSGLPNDRFSAERPEGSISTLTIQRTEQRDSAMYRCASSPGGFKRGEDTDTQYFGPGTRLTVL.

The CDR3 DNA follows: TGTGCCAGCACCCCGGAGGCGGCCCGAGAGACCCAGTACTTC. This sequence encodes CASTPEAARETQYF. This chain joins TRBV5-5 and TRBJ2-5, with a possible D match to TRBD2 (5 bases). Germline CDR1 is SGHKS and CDR2 is YYEKEE (reference sequence). Trimming left V 6 bases short and J 4 bases short, with 16 bases between. CDR3 length equals 14 residues.

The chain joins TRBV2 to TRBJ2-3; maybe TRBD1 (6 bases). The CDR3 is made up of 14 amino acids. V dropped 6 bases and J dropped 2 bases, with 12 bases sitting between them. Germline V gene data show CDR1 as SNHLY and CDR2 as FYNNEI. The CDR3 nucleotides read TGTGCCAGCAGGAGAGACAGGAACACAGATACGCAGTATTTT. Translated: CASRRDRNTDTQYF.

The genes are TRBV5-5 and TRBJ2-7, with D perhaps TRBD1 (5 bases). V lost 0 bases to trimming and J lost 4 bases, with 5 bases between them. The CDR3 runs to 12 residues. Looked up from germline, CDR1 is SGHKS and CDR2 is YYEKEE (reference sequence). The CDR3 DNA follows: TGTGCCAGCAGCTTGGGACAGTACGAGCAGTACTTC. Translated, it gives CASSLGQYEQYF. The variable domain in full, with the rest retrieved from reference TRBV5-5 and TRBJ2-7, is DAGVTQSPTHLIKTRGQQVTLRCSPISGHKSVSWYQQVLGQGPQFIFQYYEKEERGRGNFPDRFSARQFPNYSSELNVNALLLGDSALYLCASSLGQYEQYFGPGTRLTVT.

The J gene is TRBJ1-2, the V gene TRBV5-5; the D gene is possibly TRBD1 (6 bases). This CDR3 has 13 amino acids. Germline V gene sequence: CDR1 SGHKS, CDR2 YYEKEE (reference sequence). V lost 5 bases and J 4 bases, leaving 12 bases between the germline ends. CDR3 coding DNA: TGTGCCAGCAGAAGGGACACCCTCTATGGCTACACCTTC. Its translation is CASRRDTLYGYTF.

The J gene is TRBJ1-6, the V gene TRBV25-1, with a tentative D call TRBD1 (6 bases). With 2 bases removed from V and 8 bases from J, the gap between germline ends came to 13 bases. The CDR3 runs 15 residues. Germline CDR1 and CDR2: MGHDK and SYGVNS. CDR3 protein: CASSEAAGVYSPLHF. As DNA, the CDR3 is TGTGCCAGCAGTGAAGCGGCAGGGGTGTATTCACCCCTCCACTTT.

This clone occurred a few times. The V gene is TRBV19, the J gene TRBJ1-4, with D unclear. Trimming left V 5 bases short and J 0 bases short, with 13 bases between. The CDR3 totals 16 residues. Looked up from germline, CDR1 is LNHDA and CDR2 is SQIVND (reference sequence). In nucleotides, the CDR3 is TGTGCCAGTAGTGTTTCCACGAGGGCAACTAATGAAAAACTGTTTTTT. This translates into CASSVSTRATNEKLFF.

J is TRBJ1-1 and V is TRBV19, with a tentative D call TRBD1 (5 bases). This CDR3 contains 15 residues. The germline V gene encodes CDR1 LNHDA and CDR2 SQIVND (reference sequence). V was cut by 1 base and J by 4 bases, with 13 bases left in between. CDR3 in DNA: TGTGCCAGTAGTATAGGGGGGGTGATTGGCACTGAAGCTTTCTTT. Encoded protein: CASSIGGVIGTEAFF.

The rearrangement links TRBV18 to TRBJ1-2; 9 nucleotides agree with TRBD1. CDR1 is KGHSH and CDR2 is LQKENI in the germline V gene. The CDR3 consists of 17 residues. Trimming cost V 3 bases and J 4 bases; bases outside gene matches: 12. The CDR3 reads CASSPPGQGSQGYGYTF. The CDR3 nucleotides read TGTGCCAGCTCACCGCCGGGACAGGGCTCTCAGGGCTATGGCTACACCTTC.

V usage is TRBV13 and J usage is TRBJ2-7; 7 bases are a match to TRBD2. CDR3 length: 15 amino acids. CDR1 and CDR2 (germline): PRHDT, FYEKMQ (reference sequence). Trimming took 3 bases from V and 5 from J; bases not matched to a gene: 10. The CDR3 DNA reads TGTGCCAGCAGCTTGCGACCGACTAGCCCCAACGAGCAGTACTTC. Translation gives CASSLRPTSPNEQYF.

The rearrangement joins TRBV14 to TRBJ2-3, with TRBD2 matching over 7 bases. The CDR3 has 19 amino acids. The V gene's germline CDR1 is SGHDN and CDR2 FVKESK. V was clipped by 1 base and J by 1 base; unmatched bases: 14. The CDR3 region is CASSQAGGAGPGGTDTQYF. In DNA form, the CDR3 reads TGTGCCAGCAGCCAAGCCGGAGGAGCGGGGCCCGGAGGCACAGATACGCAGTATTTT.

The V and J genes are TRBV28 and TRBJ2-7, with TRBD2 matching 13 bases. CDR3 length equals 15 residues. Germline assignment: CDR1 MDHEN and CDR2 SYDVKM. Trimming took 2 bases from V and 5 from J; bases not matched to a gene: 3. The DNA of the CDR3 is TGTGCCAGCAGTTTAGATACTAGCGGGGGGGACGAGCAGTACTTC. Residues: CASSLDTSGGDEQYF.

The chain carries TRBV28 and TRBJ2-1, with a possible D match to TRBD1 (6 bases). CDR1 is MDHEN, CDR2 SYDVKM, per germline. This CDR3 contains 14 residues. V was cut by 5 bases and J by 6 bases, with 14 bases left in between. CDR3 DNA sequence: TGTGCCAGCAGTACGACAGGCCGCGGCAATGAGCAGTTCTTC. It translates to CASSTTGRGNEQFF.